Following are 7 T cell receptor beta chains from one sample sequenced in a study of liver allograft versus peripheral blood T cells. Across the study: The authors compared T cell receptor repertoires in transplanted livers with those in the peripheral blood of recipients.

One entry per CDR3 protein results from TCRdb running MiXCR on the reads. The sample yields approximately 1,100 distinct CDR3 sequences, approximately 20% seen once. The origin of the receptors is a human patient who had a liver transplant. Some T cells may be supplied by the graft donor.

DNA for the CDR3: TGTGCCAGCAGTTTAGATGAGGGAGGCTACACCTTC. This codes for CASSLDEGGYTF. The J gene is TRBJ1-2, the V gene TRBV12-3 or TRBV12-4; no firm D call. There are 12 residues in the CDR3. V gave up 1 base and J gave up 8 bases, with 8 bases separating them.

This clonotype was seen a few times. CDR3 in amino acids: CSAYFSGGTPYEQYF. In DNA, the CDR3 is TGCAGTGCTTACTTTAGCGGGGGGACTCCCTACGAGCAGTACTTC. The chain links TRBV20-1 to TRBJ2-7; 10 bases map to TRBD2. CDR3 length: 15 residues. The germline V gene encodes CDR1 DFQATT and CDR2 SNEGSKA (reference sequence). The trim removed 5 bases at V and 2 bases at J, leaving 9 bases unmatched.

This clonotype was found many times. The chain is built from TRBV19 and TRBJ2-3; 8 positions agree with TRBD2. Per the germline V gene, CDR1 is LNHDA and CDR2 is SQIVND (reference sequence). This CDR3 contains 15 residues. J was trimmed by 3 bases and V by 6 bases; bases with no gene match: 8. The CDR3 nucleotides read TGTGCCAGTAGGGCCTTAGGCGGGGGGACAGATACGCAGTATTTT. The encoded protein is CASRALGGGTDTQYF.

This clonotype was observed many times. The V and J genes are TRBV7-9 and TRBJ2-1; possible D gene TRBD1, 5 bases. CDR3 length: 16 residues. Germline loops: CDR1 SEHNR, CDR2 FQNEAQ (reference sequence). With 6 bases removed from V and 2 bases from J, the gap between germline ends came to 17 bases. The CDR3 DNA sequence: TGTGCCAGCAGTCTGAGCCAGGGCAGGACCTACAATGAGCAGTTCTTC. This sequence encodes CASSLSQGRTYNEQFF.

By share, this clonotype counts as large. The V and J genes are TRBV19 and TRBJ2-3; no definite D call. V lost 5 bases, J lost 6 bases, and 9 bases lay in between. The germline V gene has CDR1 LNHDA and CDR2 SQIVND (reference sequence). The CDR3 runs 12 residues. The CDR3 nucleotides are TGTGCCAGTAGTTCGAGTTCGGATACGCAGTATTTT. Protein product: CASSSSSDTQYF.

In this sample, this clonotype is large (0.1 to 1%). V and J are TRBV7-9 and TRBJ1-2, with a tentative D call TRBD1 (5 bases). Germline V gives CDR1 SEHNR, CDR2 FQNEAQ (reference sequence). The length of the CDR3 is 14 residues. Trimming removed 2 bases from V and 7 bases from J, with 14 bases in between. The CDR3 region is CASSLTEGLGGYTF. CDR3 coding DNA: TGTGCCAGCAGCTTAACTGAGGGGTTAGGTGGCTACACCTTC.

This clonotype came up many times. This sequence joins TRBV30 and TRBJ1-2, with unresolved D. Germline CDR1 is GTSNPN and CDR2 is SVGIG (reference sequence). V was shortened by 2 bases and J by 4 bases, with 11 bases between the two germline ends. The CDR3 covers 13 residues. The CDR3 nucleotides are TGTGCCTGGAGTCCTCAGGTATTCTATGGCTACACCTTC. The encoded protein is CAWSPQVFYGYTF.